Listed below are T cell receptor beta chains from one sample, sequenced in a study of T cell changes during pregnancy in multiple sclerosis. Using immunoSEQ multiplex PCR, the repertoire was profiled, and TCRdb retains in-frame clones only, with some absent. The table lists around 100,000 clones, approximately 90% of them singletons. The sample here was peripheral blood, taken after pregnancy. Receptors were obtained from a female donor with multiple sclerosis, enrolled in a pregnancy study. Each CDR3 is given with its conserved first and last residue. The D gene is left open where the match is weak. A clone size is listed for some rows: how often the clone was seen (once, few, many), or a class if it is expanded.

>13|TRBV25-1|TRBJ1-2|TRBD1|-
CASSDQGAYGYTF
TGTGCCAGCAGTGATCAGGGGGCATATGGCTACACCTTC
>15|TRBV5-4|TRBJ1-1|TRBD1|-
CASSSTGQGNTEAFF
TGTGCCAGCAGCTCAACGGGACAGGGGAACACTGAAGCTTTCTTT
>13|TRBV9|TRBJ1-1|TRBD1|-
CASSRTGETEAFF
TGTGCCAGCAGCCGGACAGGGGAGACTGAAGCTTTCTTT
>15|TRBV11-2|TRBJ1-1|TRBD1|-
CASSPRDRLHTEAFF
TGTGCCAGCAGCCCGCGGGACAGACTCCACACTGAAGCTTTCTTT
>16|TRBV9|TRBJ2-1|TRBD2|-
CASSPRTSGRVDEQFF
TGTGCCAGCAGCCCACGGACTAGCGGGAGAGTAGATGAGCAGTTCTTC
>17|TRBV27|TRBJ2-7|-|-
CASSLLPRPGFSYEQYF
TGTGCCAGCAGTTTATTGCCCCGACCAGGCTTCTCCTACGAGCAGTACTTC
>15|TRBV27|TRBJ2-2|TRBD1|-
CASSRDRANTGELFF
TGTGCCAGCAGCCGGGACAGGGCGAACACCGGGGAGCTGTTTTTT
>14|TRBV5-1|TRBJ1-5|-|-
CASSLDSPAEPQHF
TGCGCCAGCAGCTTGGACTCCCCGGCGGAGCCCCAGCATTTT
>13|TRBV6-1|TRBJ2-1|TRBD1|few
CASRRTGVGEQFF
TGTGCCAGCAGAAGAACAGGGGTCGGTGAGCAGTTCTTC
>14|TRBV19|TRBJ1-2|-|-
CASSIAGLIYGYTF
TGTGCCAGTAGTATTGCAGGACTGATCTATGGCTACACCTTC
>16|TRBV5-1|TRBJ2-7|-|-
CASSLATGSTVYEQYF
TGCGCCAGCAGCTTGGCCACAGGTTCTACCGTCTACGAGCAGTACTTC
>15|TRBV6-5|TRBJ1-6|TRBD1|-
CASRRQGAGSSPLHF
TGTGCCAGCAGGCGACAGGGGGCAGGTAGTTCACCCCTCCACTTT
>14|TRBV2|TRBJ1-2|TRBD1|-
CASIDGQGALGYTF
TGTGCCAGCATTGACGGACAGGGGGCGCTTGGCTACACCTTC
>12|TRBV28|TRBJ2-1|TRBD2|-
CASGTIYNEQFF
TGTGCCAGTGGGACTATCTACAATGAGCAGTTCTTC
>15|TRBV28|TRBJ1-3|-|-
CASTPGGKVGNTIYF
TGTGCCAGCACTCCCGGGGGGAAAGTTGGAAACACCATATATTTT
>13|TRBV5-4|TRBJ1-2|-|-
CASSFSQGNGYTF
TGTGCCAGCAGCTTCTCCCAGGGAAATGGCTACACCTTC
>15|TRBV2|TRBJ2-3|TRBD1|-
CASSRDSTSTDTQYF
TGTGCCAGCAGCCGGGACAGCACTAGCACAGATACGCAGTATTTT
>15|TRBV7-3|TRBJ2-1|TRBD1|-
CASSLTGTGGNEQFF
TGTGCCAGCAGCTTAACGGGGACAGGGGGTAATGAGCAGTTCTTC
>14|TRBV7-3|TRBJ1-4|-|-
CASSRGETNEKLFF
TGTGCCAGCAGCCGGGGGGAAACTAATGAAAAACTGTTTTTT
>13|TRBV5-1|TRBJ2-5|-|-
CASSLALEETQYF
TGCGCCAGCAGCTTGGCCTTAGAAGAGACCCAGTACTTC
>14|TRBV6-1|TRBJ2-7|TRBD2|-
CASSVSGNHYEQYF
TGTGCCAGCAGTGTTAGCGGGAACCACTACGAGCAGTACTTC
>12|TRBV6-1|TRBJ1-2|-|-
CASTHTSYGYTF
TGTGCCAGCACTCACACCTCCTATGGCTACACCTTC
>16|TRBV5-1|TRBJ2-5|TRBD2|-
CASSLEGGGGGETQYF
TGCGCCAGCAGCTTGGAAGGAGGCGGGGGAGGAGAGACCCAGTACTTC
>18|TRBV19|TRBJ2-1|TRBD2|-
CASSIGLTSGRGYNEQFF
TGTGCCAGTAGTATAGGCCTGACTAGCGGGAGGGGTTACAATGAGCAGTTCTTC
>13|TRBV6-1|TRBJ2-5|TRBD1|-
CASRDRGRETQYF
TGTGCCAGCAGGGACAGGGGGCGAGAGACCCAGTACTTC
>12|TRBV19|TRBJ1-4|-|-
CASSTPGVELFF
TGTGCCAGTAGTACCCCGGGTGTGGAATTGTTTTTT
>18|TRBV7-9|TRBJ2-7|-|-
CASSYPSSGQKKAYEQYF
TGTGCCAGCAGCTATCCCTCTTCGGGTCAAAAAAAGGCTTACGAGCAGTACTTC
>13|TRBV9|TRBJ1-1|-|-
CASSVGGDTEAFF
TGTGCCAGCAGCGTTGGGGGGGACACTGAAGCTTTCTTT
>16|TRBV6-1|TRBJ1-5|-|-
CASSVGAPYSNQPQHF
TGTGCCAGCAGTGTGGGGGCCCCCTATAGCAATCAGCCCCAGCATTTT